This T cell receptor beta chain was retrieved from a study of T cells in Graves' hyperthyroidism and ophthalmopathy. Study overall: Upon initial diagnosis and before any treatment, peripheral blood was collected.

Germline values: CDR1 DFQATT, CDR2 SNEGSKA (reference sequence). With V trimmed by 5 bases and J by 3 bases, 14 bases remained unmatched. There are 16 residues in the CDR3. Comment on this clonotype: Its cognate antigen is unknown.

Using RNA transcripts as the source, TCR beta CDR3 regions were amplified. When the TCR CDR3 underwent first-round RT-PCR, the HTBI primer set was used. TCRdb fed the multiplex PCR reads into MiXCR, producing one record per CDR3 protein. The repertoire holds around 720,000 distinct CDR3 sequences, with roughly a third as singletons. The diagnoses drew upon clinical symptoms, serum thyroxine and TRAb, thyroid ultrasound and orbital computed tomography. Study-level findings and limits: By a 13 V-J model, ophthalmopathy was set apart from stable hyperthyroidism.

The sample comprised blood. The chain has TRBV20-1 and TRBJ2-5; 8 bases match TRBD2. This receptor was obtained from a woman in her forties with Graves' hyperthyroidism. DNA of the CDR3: TGCAGTGCTCCCGGTGGGGGGATAGCGGGGAAAGAGACCCAGTACTTC. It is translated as CSAPGGGIAGKETQYF.